This T cell receptor beta chain is from a study of OX40 agonist ivuxolimab in advanced cancers. Only in-frame clones appear in the TCRdb table, and some are missing; sequencing was by immunoSEQ multiplex PCR. The repertoire consists of about 83,000 clones, with approximately 79% occurring once and the leading ten covering approximately 1.5%. The CDR3 is 16 amino acids. Germline CDR1 is GTSNPN and CDR2 is SVGIG (reference sequence). With 8 bases clipped from V and 2 bases from J, the junction kept 12 bases outside the gene matches. Sequencing used CD4+ or CD8+ T cells sorted from blood, obtained in a trial of the OX40 agonist ivuxolimab. The receptor was isolated from an adult with an advanced solid tumor such as melanoma, head and neck, liver or kidney cancer. V and J are TRBV30 and TRBJ2-6; 7 bases match TRBD2. CDR3 sequence reads: CAALSGDPAGANVLTF. As DNA, the CDR3 is TGTGCCGCCCTAAGCGGGGACCCCGCTGGGGCCAACGTCCTGACTTTC.